What follows describes a single T cell receptor beta chain. The antigen remains unidentified. Trimming pared 6 bases from V and 7 bases from J, leaving 16 bases between. This CDR3 has 14 amino acids. CDR1 is LNHDA, CDR2 SQIVND, per germline (reference sequence). Exclusion of patients followed from uncontrolled infection, other autoimmune disease, pregnancy or lactation. This sample stems from a study of T cells in Graves' hyperthyroidism and ophthalmopathy. Study-level results: Blood samples included most of the expanded thyroid clonotypes exceeding 0.001. By a 13 V-J model, ophthalmopathy was set apart from stable hyperthyroidism.

RNA transcripts gave rise to amplified TCR beta CDR3 regions. First-round RT-PCR with HTBI primers amplified the TCR CDR3 region. TCRdb re-derived calls from the multiplex PCR reads in MiXCR, one entry per CDR3 protein. In the table there are about 640,000 distinct CDR3 sequences, approximately 42% of which are singletons. The receptor's source is an adult man with Graves' disease, either hyperthyroidism or ophthalmopathy (not recorded which). V gene TRBV19 combines with J gene TRBJ1-3, with D possibly matching TRBD1 (6 bases). The sequencing input was peripheral blood or thyroid tissue (not recorded which). The DNA for the CDR3 is TGTGCCAGTAGCCCACAGGGACGGTTGAACACCATATATTTT. Translation: CASSPQGRLNTIYF.